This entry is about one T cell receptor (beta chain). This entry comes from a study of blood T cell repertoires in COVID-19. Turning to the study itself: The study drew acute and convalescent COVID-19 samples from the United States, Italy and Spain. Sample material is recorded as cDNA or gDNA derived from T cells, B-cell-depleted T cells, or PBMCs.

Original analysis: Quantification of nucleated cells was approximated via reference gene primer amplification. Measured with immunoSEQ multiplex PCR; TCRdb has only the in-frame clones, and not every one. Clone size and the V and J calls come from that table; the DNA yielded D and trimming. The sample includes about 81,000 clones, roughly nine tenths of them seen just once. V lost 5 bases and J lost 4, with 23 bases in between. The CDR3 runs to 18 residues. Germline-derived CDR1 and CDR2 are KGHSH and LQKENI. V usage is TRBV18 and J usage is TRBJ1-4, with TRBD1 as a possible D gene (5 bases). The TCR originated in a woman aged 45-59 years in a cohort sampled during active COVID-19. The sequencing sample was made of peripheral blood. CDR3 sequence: CASSGQAVTAGNNEKLFF. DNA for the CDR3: TGTGCCAGCTCAGGGCAGGCGGTGACAGCGGGTAATAATGAAAAACTGTTTTTT.